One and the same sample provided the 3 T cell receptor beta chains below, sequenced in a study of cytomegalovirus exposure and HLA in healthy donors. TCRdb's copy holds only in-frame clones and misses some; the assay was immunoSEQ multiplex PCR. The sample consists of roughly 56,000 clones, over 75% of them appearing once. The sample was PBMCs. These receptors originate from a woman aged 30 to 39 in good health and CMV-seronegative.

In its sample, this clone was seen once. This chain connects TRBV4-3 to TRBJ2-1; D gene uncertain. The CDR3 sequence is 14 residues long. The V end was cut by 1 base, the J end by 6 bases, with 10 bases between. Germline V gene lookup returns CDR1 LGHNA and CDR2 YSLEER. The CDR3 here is CASSQGLTSNEQFF. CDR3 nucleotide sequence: TGCGCCAGCAGCCAAGGTTTAACTTCCAATGAGCAGTTCTTC.

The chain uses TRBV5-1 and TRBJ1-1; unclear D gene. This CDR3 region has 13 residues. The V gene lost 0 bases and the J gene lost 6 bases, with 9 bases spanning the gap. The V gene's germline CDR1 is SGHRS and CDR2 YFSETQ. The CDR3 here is CASSLAARAEAFF. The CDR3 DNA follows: TGCGCCAGCAGCTTGGCCGCGCGGGCTGAAGCTTTCTTT.

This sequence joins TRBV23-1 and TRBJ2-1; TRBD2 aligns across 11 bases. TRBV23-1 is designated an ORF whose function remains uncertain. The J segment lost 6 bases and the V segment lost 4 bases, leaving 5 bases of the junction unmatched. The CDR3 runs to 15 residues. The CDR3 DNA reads TGCGCCAGCAGTCGGGGGACTAGCGGTGGCAATGAGCAGTTCTTC. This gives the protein CASSRGTSGGNEQFF.